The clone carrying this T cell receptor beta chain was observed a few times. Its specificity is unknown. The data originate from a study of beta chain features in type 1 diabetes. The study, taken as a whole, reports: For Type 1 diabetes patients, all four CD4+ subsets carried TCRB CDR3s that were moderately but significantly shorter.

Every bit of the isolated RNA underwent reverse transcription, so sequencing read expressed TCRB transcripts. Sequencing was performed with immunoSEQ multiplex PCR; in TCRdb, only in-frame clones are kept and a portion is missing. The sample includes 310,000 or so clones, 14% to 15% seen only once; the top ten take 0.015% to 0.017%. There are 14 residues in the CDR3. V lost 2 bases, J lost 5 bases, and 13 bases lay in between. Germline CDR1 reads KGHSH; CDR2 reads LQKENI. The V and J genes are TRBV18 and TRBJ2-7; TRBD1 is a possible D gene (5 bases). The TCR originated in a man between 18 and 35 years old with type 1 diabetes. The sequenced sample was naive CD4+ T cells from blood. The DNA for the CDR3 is TGTGCCAGCTCACCAAGGCAGGGTGGCAACGAGCAGTACTTC. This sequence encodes CASSPRQGGNEQYF. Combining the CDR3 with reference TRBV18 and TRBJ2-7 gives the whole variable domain NAGVMQNPRHLVRRRGQEARLRCSPMKGHSHVYWYRQLPEEGLKFMVYLQKENIIDESGMPKERFSAEFPKEGPSILRIQQVVRGDSAAYFCASSPRQGGNEQYFGPGTRLTVT.